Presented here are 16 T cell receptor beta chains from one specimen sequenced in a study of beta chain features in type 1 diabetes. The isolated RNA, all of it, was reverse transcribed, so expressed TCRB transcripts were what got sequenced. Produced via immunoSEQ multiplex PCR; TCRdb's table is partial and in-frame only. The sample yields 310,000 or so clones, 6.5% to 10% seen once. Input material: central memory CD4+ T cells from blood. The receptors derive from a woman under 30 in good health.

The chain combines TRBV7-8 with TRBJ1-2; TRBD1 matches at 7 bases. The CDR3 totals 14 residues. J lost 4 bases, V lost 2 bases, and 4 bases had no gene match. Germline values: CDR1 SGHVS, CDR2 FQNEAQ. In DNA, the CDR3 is TGTGCCAGCAGCTTAACAGGGGCGGGCTATGGCTACACCTTC. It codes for CASSLTGAGYGYTF.

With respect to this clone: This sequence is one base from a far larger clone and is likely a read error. The CDR3 sequence: CASSGDSGANVLTF. The CDR3 DNA is TGTGCCAGCAGTGGGGACTCTGGGGCCAACGTCCTGACTTTC. This rearrangement joins TRBV28 to TRBJ2-6; D is ambiguous. CDR3 length: 14 residues. Per germline, CDR1 MDHEN and CDR2 SYDVKM. V dropped 5 bases and J dropped 0 bases, with 5 bases sitting between them.

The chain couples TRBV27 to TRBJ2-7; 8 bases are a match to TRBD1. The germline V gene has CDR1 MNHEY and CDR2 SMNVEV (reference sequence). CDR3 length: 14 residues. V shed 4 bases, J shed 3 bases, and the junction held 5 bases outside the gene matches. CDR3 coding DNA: TGTGCCAGCAGTTCTCTCGGACAGGGCTACGAGCAGTACTTC. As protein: CASSSLGQGYEQYF.

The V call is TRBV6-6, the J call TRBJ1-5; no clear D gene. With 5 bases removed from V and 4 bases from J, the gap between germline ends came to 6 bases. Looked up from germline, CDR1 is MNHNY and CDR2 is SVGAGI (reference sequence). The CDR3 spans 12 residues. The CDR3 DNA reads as TGTGCCAGCAGTCGACCTAATCAGCCCCAGCATTTT. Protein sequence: CASSRPNQPQHF.

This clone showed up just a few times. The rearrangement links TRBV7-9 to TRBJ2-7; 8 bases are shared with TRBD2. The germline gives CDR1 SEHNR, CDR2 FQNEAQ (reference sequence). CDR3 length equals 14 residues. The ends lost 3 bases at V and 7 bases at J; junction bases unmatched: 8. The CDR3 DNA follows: TGTGCCAGCAGCTTTCCACTCATAGCGGGAGAGCAGTACTTC. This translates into CASSFPLIAGEQYF.

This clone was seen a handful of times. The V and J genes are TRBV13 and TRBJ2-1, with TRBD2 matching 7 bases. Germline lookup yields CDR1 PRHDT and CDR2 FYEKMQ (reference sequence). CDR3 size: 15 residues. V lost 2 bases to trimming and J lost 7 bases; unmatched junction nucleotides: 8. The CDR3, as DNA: TGTGCCAGCAGCTTACGACTAGCCCCCCTAAATGAGCAGTTCTTC. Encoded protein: CASSLRLAPLNEQFF. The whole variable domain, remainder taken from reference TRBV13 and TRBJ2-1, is AAGVIQSPRHLIKEKRETATLKCYPIPRHDTVYWYQQGPGQDPQFLISFYEKMQSDKGSIPDRFSAQQFSDYHSELNMSSLELGDSALYFCASSLRLAPLNEQFFGPGTRLTVL.

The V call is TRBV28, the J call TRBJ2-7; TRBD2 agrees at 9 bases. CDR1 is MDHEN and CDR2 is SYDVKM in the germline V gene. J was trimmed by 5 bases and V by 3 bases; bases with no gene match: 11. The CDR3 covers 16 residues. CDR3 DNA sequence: TGTGCCAGCAGTTTGTATGGAGCTAGCGGGACCCACGAGCAGTACTTC. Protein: CASSLYGASGTHEQYF.

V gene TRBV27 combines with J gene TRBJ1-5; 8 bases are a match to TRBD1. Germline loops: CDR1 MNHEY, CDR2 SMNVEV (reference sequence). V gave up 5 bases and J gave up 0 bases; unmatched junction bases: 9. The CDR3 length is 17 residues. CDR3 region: CASSPRQGRNSNQPQHF. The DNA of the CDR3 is TGTGCCAGCAGTCCGAGACAGGGGAGAAATAGCAATCAGCCCCAGCATTTT.

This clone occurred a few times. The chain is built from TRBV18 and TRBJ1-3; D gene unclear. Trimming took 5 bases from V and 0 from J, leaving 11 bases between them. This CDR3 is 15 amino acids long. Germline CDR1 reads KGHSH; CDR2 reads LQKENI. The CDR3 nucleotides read TGTGCCAGCTCAGTCGTTCAGAGCTCTGGAAACACCATATATTTT. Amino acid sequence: CASSVVQSSGNTIYF. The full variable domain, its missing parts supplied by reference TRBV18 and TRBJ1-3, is NAGVMQNPRHLVRRRGQEARLRCSPMKGHSHVYWYRQLPEEGLKFMVYLQKENIIDESGMPKERFSAEFPKEGPSILRIQQVVRGDSAAYFCASSVVQSSGNTIYFGEGSWLTVV.

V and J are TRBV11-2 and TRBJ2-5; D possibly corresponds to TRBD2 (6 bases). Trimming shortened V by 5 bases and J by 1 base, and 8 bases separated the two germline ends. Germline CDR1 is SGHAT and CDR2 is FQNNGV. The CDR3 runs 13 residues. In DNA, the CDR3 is TGTGCCAGCAGCCCGGGGGTCCAAGAGACCCAGTACTTC. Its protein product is CASSPGVQETQYF.

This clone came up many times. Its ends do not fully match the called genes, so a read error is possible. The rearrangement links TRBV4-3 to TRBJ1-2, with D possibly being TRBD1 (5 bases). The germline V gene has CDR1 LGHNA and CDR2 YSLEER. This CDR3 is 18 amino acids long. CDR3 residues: CASSQMTEPAARRYDYTF. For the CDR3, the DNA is TGCGCCAGCAGCCAGATGACAGAGCCAGCGGCTCGCCGCTATGACTACACCTTC.

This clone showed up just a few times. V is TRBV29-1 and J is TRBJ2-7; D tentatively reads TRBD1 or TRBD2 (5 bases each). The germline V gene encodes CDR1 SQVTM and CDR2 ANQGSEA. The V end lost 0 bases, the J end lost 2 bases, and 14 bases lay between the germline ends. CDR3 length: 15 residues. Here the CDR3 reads CSVEEHRDGTYEQYF. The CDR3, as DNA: TGCAGCGTTGAAGAACACCGGGACGGAACCTACGAGCAGTACTTC.

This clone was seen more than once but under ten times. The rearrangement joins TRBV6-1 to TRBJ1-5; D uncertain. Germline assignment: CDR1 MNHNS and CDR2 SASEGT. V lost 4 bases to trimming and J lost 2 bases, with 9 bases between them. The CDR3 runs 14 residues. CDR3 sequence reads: CASSVEVGNQPQHF. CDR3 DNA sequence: TGTGCCAGCAGTGTAGAGGTTGGCAATCAGCCCCAGCATTTT.

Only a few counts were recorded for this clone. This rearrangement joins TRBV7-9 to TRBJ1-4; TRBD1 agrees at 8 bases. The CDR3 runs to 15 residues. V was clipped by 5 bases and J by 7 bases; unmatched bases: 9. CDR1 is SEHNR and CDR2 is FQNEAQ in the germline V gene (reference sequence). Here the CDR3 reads CASSIQGARGEKLFF. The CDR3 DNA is TGTGCCAGCAGCATCCAGGGGGCGCGTGGTGAAAAACTGTTTTTT.

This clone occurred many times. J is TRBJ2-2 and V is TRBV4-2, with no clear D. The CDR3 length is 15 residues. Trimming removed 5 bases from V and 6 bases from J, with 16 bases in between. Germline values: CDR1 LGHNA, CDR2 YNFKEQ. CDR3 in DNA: TGTGCCAGCAGCTTGAGTACGATTGGAGCCGGGGAGCTGTTTTTT. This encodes CASSLSTIGAGELFF.

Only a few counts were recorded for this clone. The CDR3 DNA follows: TGTGCCAGCACCAAAGGACAGGGGGGACAAGAGACCCAGTACTTC. Translating gives CASTKGQGGQETQYF. The chain uses TRBV18 and TRBJ2-5; 10 positions agree with TRBD1. Germline CDR1 reads KGHSH; CDR2 reads LQKENI. The V gene end was trimmed by 8 bases and the J gene end by 2 bases; junction bases not matched to a gene: 8. This CDR3 region has 15 residues.